This T cell receptor (beta chain) is from a study of technical replicates of blood from several donors. Sequenced by immunoSEQ multiplex PCR; TCRdb stores in-frame clones only, minus some. The sample gives approximately 12,000 clones, around 95% of which show up once; 6.5% to 8.5% is in the top ten. In regard to this clone: The same CDR3 arises from other DNA sequences in this sample as well.

The origin of this receptor is a human donor in good health. The material sequenced was PBMCs.

This CDR3 reads CASSYARGGYEQYF. CDR3 DNA: TGTGCCAGCAGTTACGCTCGAGGAGGCTACGAGCAGTACTTC. The chain joins TRBV6-5 to TRBJ2-7, with D perhaps matching TRBD2 (5 bases). Germline V gene data show CDR1 as MNHEY and CDR2 as SVGAGI. This CDR3 is 14 amino acids long. Deletions cut 2 bases from V and 3 bases from J, with 11 bases between.